This entry lists 28 T cell receptor beta chains sequenced from one sample in a study of T cells in Graves' hyperthyroidism and ophthalmopathy. From RNA transcripts, TCR beta CDR3 regions were amplified. With the HTBI primer set, the TCR CDR3 went through a first round of RT-PCR. TCRdb re-called the multiplex PCR reads with MiXCR, one entry per CDR3 protein. The table records some 350,000 distinct CDR3 sequences, about 15% of them present only once. The source material was blood. These TCRs come from a woman aged 18-29 years with Graves' hyperthyroidism that later progressed to Graves' ophthalmopathy.

In its sample, this clonotype was seen many times. The J gene is TRBJ2-7, the V gene TRBV6-1; TRBD1 agrees at 9 bases. This CDR3 has 13 amino acids. Germline trimming cut 8 bases from V and 2 bases from J; bases unmatched to any gene: 4. The germline V gene has CDR1 MNHNS and CDR2 SASEGT. The CDR3 bases are TGTGCCAGCCGGGACAGGGTAGCCTACGAGCAGTACTTC. Protein product: CASRDRVAYEQYF.

The rearrangement joins TRBV12-3 or TRBV12-4 to TRBJ1-3, with TRBD1 matching 7 bases. V lost 3 bases and J lost 2; bases outside the gene matches: 16. The CDR3 runs to 19 residues. The CDR3 DNA reads as TGTGCCAGCAGTTTGGGCCTGTCCCTTAGCGACAGGGCTGGAAACACCATATATTTT. The encoded protein is CASSLGLSLSDRAGNTIYF.

In its sample, this clonotype was seen a few times. CDR3 sequence reads: CASSPNDRERGGRSTGANVLTF. Here the CDR3 DNA reads TGTGCCAGCAGCCCGAACGACAGGGAGCGAGGCGGGAGATCGACTGGGGCCAACGTCCTGACTTTC. The genes are TRBV12-3 or TRBV12-4 and TRBJ2-6, with D perhaps assigned TRBD1 or TRBD2 (7 bases each). The CDR3 is 22 amino acids. Trimming removed 6 bases from V and 2 bases from J, with 32 bases in between.

This clonotype was recorded many times. The rearrangement uses TRBV9 and TRBJ2-7, with D tentatively TRBD2 (6 bases). The CDR3 runs to 14 residues. V was pared by 0 bases and J by 1 base, with 8 bases between. Germline V lookup: CDR1 SGDLS, CDR2 YYNGEE. CDR3 sequence reads: CASSVGEASYEQYF. DNA for the CDR3: TGTGCCAGCAGCGTAGGGGAGGCGTCCTACGAGCAGTACTTC.

This clonotype showed up many times. The chain has TRBV28 and TRBJ1-1; 7 bases are shared with TRBD1. V gave up 10 bases and J gave up 1 base; unmatched junction bases: 6. Germline V gives CDR1 MDHEN, CDR2 SYDVKM. The CDR3 is 13 residues long. The chain's CDR3 is CAMRDSRNTEAFF. CDR3 nucleotides: TGTGCCATGAGGGACAGCCGGAACACTGAAGCTTTCTTT.

This clonotype has ten or more counts. This sequence joins TRBV29-1 and TRBJ2-5; D uncertain. Germline-derived CDR1 and CDR2 are SQVTM and ANQGSEA. Trimming pared 3 bases from V and 4 bases from J, leaving 6 bases between. This CDR3 has 11 residues. CDR3 nucleotides: TGCAGCGTTGACGTTTTAGAGACCCAGTACTTC. This sequence encodes CSVDVLETQYF.

The chain uses TRBV28 and TRBJ1-4, with TRBD1 as a possible D gene (5 bases). The CDR3 is made up of 13 amino acids. The germline gives CDR1 MDHEN, CDR2 SYDVKM. Deletions cut 3 bases from V and 7 bases from J, with 9 bases between. The CDR3, as DNA: TGTGCCAGCAGTTTCCTTGGGGGTGAAAAACTGTTTTTT. Encoded protein: CASSFLGGEKLFF. Using reference TRBV28 and TRBJ1-4 for the parts outside the CDR3, the full variable domain is DVKVTQSSRYLVKRTGEKVFLECVQDMDHENMFWYRQDPGLGLRLIYFSYDVKMKEKGDIPEGYSVSREKKERFSLILESASTNQTSMYLCASSFLGGEKLFFGSGTQLSVL.

The sample holds many counts of this clonotype. The rearrangement joins TRBV20-1 to TRBJ2-7, with 7 bases matching TRBD1. Germline lookup yields CDR1 DFQATT and CDR2 SNEGSKA (reference sequence). This CDR3 is built from 13 residues. The trim removed 5 bases at V and 6 bases at J, leaving 10 bases unmatched. CDR3 DNA sequence: TGCAGTGCTGTCTCCGAGACAGGGCGCGAGCAGTACTTC. Translating gives CSAVSETGREQYF.

The chain recombines TRBV5-1 with TRBJ1-2, with 8 bases identical to TRBD1. The length of the CDR3 is 13 residues. Germline V gene data show CDR1 as SGHRS and CDR2 as YFSETQ. V lost 8 bases, J lost 8 bases, and 11 bases stayed unmatched. Here the CDR3 reads CASSGQGPLGYTF. The CDR3, as DNA: TGCGCCAGTTCCGGACAGGGACCCTTGGGCTACACCTTC.

At least ten counts were recorded for this clonotype. This sequence joins TRBV12-3 or TRBV12-4 and TRBJ2-2; D is undetermined. The CDR3 is 12 amino acids. Trimming took 3 bases from V and 8 from J, leaving 7 bases between them. The CDR3 nucleotides are TGTGCCAGCAGTTTCAGGCAGGGGGAGCTGTTTTTT. The encoded protein is CASSFRQGELFF.

J is TRBJ2-2 and V is TRBV20-1; D remains ambiguous. Germline V gives CDR1 DFQATT, CDR2 SNEGSKA (reference sequence). V shed 4 bases and J shed 0 bases, with 9 bases lying between them. CDR3 length: 14 amino acids. The CDR3 DNA reads TGCAGTGCTAACACTCCCGCGAACACCGGGGAGCTGTTTTTT. The encoded protein is CSANTPANTGELFF.

This clonotype was counted ten times or more. The CDR3 sequence is CASSVGLARVTDTQYF. For the CDR3, the DNA is TGTGCCAGCAGCGTAGGGCTAGCGAGAGTCACAGATACGCAGTATTTT. This chain uses TRBV9 with TRBJ2-3; weak D call: TRBD2 (6 bases). Trimming removed 0 bases from V and 2 bases from J, with 13 bases in between. The CDR3 has 16 amino acids. Germline CDR1 SGDLS, CDR2 YYNGEE.

The rearrangement links TRBV4-2 to TRBJ2-3; D uncertain. The CDR3 covers 13 residues. Germline values: CDR1 LGHNA, CDR2 YNFKEQ. Trimming pared 0 bases from V and 5 bases from J, leaving 6 bases between. The CDR3 here is CASSQDPRDTQYF. CDR3 nucleotides: TGTGCCAGCAGCCAAGACCCCCGAGATACGCAGTATTTT.

The chain recombines TRBV9 with TRBJ2-1, with 9 bases fitting TRBD2. This CDR3 has 23 amino acids. The J segment lost 1 base and the V segment lost 5 bases, leaving 28 bases of the junction unmatched. Germline assignment: CDR1 SGDLS and CDR2 YYNGEE. CDR3 nucleotides: TGTGCCAGCAGGGTTGGGGTTACCCCCGATCTGTTTACTAGCGGGTTTTCCTACAATGAGCAGTTCTTC. Its protein product is CASRVGVTPDLFTSGFSYNEQFF. The full variable domain, with the rest looked up from reference TRBV9 and TRBJ2-1, is DSGVTQTPKHLITATGQRVTLRCSPRSGDLSVYWYQQSLDQGLQFLIQYYNGEERAKGNILERFSAQQFPDLHSELNLSSLELGDSALYFCASRVGVTPDLFTSGFSYNEQFFGPGTRLTVL.

In its sample, this clonotype was seen many times. The chain combines TRBV5-8 with TRBJ1-5; D is undetermined. Germline V gene lookup returns CDR1 SGHTS and CDR2 YDEGEE. The CDR3 length is 12 residues. V lost 1 base and J lost 7, with 6 bases in between. The CDR3 protein is CASSLRKQPQHF. The CDR3 nucleotides read TGTGCCAGCAGCTTGAGGAAACAGCCCCAGCATTTT.

In its sample, this clonotype was seen once. A read error may be the cause here, since a much bigger clone is one base away. The chain has TRBV27 and TRBJ2-1; TRBD2 matches 7 bases. Germline CDR1 and CDR2: MNHEY and SMNVEV (reference sequence). CDR3 length: 14 residues. The CDR3 DNA follows: TGTGCCAACAGTCCGCTAGCGGCCGCATTTGAGCAGTTCTTC. It yields the protein CANSPLAAAFEQFF.

This clonotype was seen at least ten times. This chain's CDR3 is CSATGTSGRETQYF. The CDR3 DNA follows: TGCAGTGCCACGGGGACTAGCGGGAGAGAGACCCAGTACTTC. V usage is TRBV20-1 and J usage is TRBJ2-5, with 14 bases lining up with TRBD2. The junction had 4 bases not matched to a gene; V was cut back by 6 bases and J by 4 bases. Germline V gene data show CDR1 as DFQATT and CDR2 as SNEGSKA (reference sequence). The CDR3 has 14 amino acids.

This clonotype was counted many times. The V and J genes are TRBV28 and TRBJ1-5; 7 bases are a match to TRBD1. Trimming at V came to 7 bases and at J to 4 bases, leaving 7 bases not matched to a gene. CDR1 and CDR2 from the germline V gene are MDHEN and SYDVKM. The CDR3 consists of 14 residues. Here the CDR3 reads CASKGAGGNQPQHF. CDR3 in DNA: TGTGCCAGCAAGGGGGCAGGGGGGAATCAGCCCCAGCATTTT.

This clonotype was found a few times. The chain has TRBV27 and TRBJ1-5; maybe TRBD1 (5 bases). The germline gives CDR1 MNHEY, CDR2 SMNVEV (reference sequence). The CDR3 runs 15 residues. V dropped 6 bases and J dropped 7 bases, with 19 bases sitting between them. The CDR3 sequence is CASSLVGGPEQPQHF. In DNA form, the CDR3 reads TGTGCCAGCAGCCTAGTCGGGGGTCCGGAACAGCCCCAGCATTTT.

For this clonotype: One junction end does not reproduce the germline sequence, and a read error may be involved. The chain carries TRBV28 and TRBJ1-2; TRBD1 is a possible D gene (6 bases). The CDR3 consists of 14 residues. From germline, CDR1 is MDHEN and CDR2 SYDVKM. CDR3 amino acids: CASSTGRAAYGYIF. DNA for the CDR3: TGTGCCAGCAGTACAGGGAGGGCCGCTTATGGCTACATCTTC.

This clonotype was recorded at least ten times. V usage is TRBV7-2 and J usage is TRBJ2-5; TRBD1 matches 7 bases. The germline V gene has CDR1 SGHTA and CDR2 FQGNSA. The CDR3 length is 16 residues. J was trimmed by 5 bases and V by 1 base; bases with no gene match: 10. The CDR3 DNA reads as TGTGCCAGCAGCTTAGAGGACGGGACAGCACGGGAGACCCAGTACTTC. It codes for CASSLEDGTARETQYF.

The table lists this clonotype with many counts. This chain links TRBV12-3 or TRBV12-4 with TRBJ1-4, with D unresolved. The V gene lost 1 base and the J gene lost 0 bases, with 3 bases spanning the gap. The CDR3 totals 14 residues. The CDR3 DNA sequence: TGTGCCAGCAGTTTAGTTGCAACTAATGAAAAACTGTTTTTT. It yields the protein CASSLVATNEKLFF.

This clonotype was found many times. This CDR3 reads CASSSTGTNNQPQHF. The CDR3 DNA is TGTGCCAGCAGTTCAACCGGGACCAACAATCAGCCCCAGCATTTT. The chain uses TRBV5-6 and TRBJ1-5; maybe TRBD1 (5 bases). Germline CDR1 SGHDT, CDR2 YYEEEE. The CDR3 has 15 amino acids. V lost 5 bases, J lost 3 bases, and 15 bases lay in between.

This clonotype was seen ten or more times. This chain uses TRBV29-1 with TRBJ1-1, with 8 bases fitting TRBD1. Per germline, CDR1 SQVTM and CDR2 ANQGSEA. The CDR3 extends over 13 amino acids. With V trimmed by 5 bases and J by 5 bases, 7 bases remained unmatched. The CDR3 sequence: CSVLRQGLTEAFF. As DNA, the CDR3 is TGCAGCGTTCTAAGACAGGGGTTGACTGAAGCTTTCTTT. The entire variable domain, with the rest obtained from reference TRBV29-1 and TRBJ1-1, is as follows: SAVISQKPSRDICQRGTSLTIQCQVDSQVTMMFWYRQQPGQSLTLIATANQGSEATYESGFVIDKFPISRPNLTFSTLTVSNMSPEDSSIYLCSVLRQGLTEAFFGQGTRLTVV.

This clonotype has a count of ten or more. The rearrangement joins TRBV14 to TRBJ2-5; D may match TRBD1 or TRBD2 (5 bases each). Germline V gene data show CDR1 as SGHDN and CDR2 as FVKESK. Trimming removed 3 bases at V and 2 bases at J, with 16 bases between. The CDR3 is 16 residues long. The CDR3 loop reads CASSQDRGPTQETQYF. DNA of the CDR3: TGTGCCAGCAGCCAGGATCGGGGACCTACACAAGAGACCCAGTACTTC.

This clonotype was observed at least ten times. V and J are TRBV7-2 and TRBJ2-7; D call uncertain. V shed 1 base and J shed 5 bases, with 3 bases lying between them. The CDR3 consists of 11 residues. Germline lookup yields CDR1 SGHTA and CDR2 FQGNSA. The DNA of the CDR3 is TGTGCCAGCAGCTTAGGGAACGAGCAGTACTTC. The encoded protein is CASSLGNEQYF.

This chain links TRBV9 with TRBJ2-2; D possibly corresponds to TRBD2 (7 bases). Per the germline V gene, CDR1 is SGDLS and CDR2 is YYNGEE. This CDR3 is 15 amino acids long. Trimming took off 2 bases at V and 7 bases at J, with 15 bases between the two ends. As DNA, the CDR3 is TGTGCCAGCAGCGTCGTGGGGGGGCAAGGCGGGGAGCTGTTTTTT. It encodes CASSVVGGQGGELFF.

This clonotype was detected only once. V gene TRBV20-1 combines with J gene TRBJ2-3, with unresolved D. Germline-derived CDR1 and CDR2 are DFQATT and SNEGSKA (reference sequence). The CDR3 sequence is 14 residues long. V dropped 0 bases and J dropped 0 bases, with 7 bases sitting between them. The CDR3 DNA reads as TGCAGTGCTAGAGAATTTTCTAGCACAGATACGCAGTATTTT. Its translation is CSAREFSSTDTQYF.